This TCR beta chain emerged from a study of blood T cell repertoires in COVID-19. Across the whole study: Some COVID-19 samples were acute and others convalescent; all came from the United States, Italy and Spain. The cDNA or gDNA used as material had been derived from T cells, B-cell-depleted T cells, or PBMCs.

In the authors' methods: Amplification of reference gene primers was used by the study to estimate nucleated cell counts. The repertoire was sequenced with immunoSEQ multiplex PCR; TCRdb's copy has only in-frame clones and lacks some. Clone size and V and J calls were adopted from that table, with D and trimming inferred from the DNA. The repertoire includes some 200,000 clones, around 87% of them detected once, and 2.5% sits in the top ten. The CDR3 runs 15 residues. V shed 2 bases and J shed 5 bases, with 12 bases lying between them. CDR1 and CDR2 from the germline V gene are KGHDR and SFDVKD. This receptor was identified in a man in his forties with active or convalescent COVID-19. The genes are TRBV24-1 and TRBJ1-5; D may be TRBD1 (5 bases). The material sequenced was peripheral blood. CDR3 residues: CATSDSAGGYQPQHF. In DNA, the CDR3 is TGTGCCACCAGTGATTCCGCTGGGGGGTATCAGCCCCAGCATTTT.